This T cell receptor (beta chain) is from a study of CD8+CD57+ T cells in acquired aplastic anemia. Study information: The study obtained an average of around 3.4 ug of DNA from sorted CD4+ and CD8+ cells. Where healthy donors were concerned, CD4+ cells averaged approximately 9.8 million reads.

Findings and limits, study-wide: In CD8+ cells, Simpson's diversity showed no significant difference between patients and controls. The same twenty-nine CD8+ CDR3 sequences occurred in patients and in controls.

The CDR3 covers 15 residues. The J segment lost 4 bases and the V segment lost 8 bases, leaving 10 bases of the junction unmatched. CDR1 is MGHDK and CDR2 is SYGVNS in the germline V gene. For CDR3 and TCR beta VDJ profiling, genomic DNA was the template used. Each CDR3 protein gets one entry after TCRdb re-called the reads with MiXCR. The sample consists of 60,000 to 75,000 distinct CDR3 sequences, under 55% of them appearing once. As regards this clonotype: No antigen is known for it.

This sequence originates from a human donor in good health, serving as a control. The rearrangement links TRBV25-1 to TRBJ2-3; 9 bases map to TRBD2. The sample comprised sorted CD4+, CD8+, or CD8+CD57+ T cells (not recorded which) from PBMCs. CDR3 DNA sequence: TGTGCCAGCTTATTAACCGCGGGAGGGGCAGATACGCAGTATTTT. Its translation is CASLLTAGGADTQYF.